This is a list of T cell receptor beta chains from one sample in a study of blood T cells in healthy people across ages. One entry per CDR3 protein results from TCRdb running MiXCR on the 5' RACE reads. The sample shows roughly 800,000 distinct CDR3 sequences, about 37% of them seen only once. Sequences were obtained from blood. The origin of the receptors is a man aged 18 to 29 in good health. Each CDR3 is given with its conserved first and last residue. Rows give clone size only sometimes, using once, few, many, or a class for an expanded clone.

TRBV5-1	TRBJ1-1	few	CASTPLQGNTEAFF
TRBV5-6	TRBJ1-2	few	CASSWKGQGFGGYTF
TRBV12-3/TRBV12-4	TRBJ2-1	-	CASSHPRSSYNEQFF
TRBV7-8	TRBJ2-7	-	CASSISTGVREQYF
TRBV9	TRBJ2-1	-	CASSVESRNLETQFF
TRBV3-1	TRBJ2-5	-	CASSQDLTKETQYF
TRBV5-5	TRBJ1-4	-	CASSFLDRGREKLFF
TRBV14	TRBJ2-7	once	CASSQGVLGYEQYF
TRBV4-2	TRBJ1-2	-	CASSQVGGVGGGYTF
TRBV6-5	TRBJ2-1	few	CASSSPRQGTDNEQFF
TRBV5-1	TRBJ1-2	many	CASSPGQVGRGGYTF
TRBV20-1	TRBJ2-3	few	CSAQTSGGPDTQYF
TRBV12-3/TRBV12-4	TRBJ2-3	few	CAIPGGQSTDTQYF
TRBV29-1	TRBJ1-2	many	CSSRTLHASNYGYTF
TRBV6-2/TRBV6-3	TRBJ2-7	few	CASRTPGGAYEQYF
TRBV6-5	TRBJ1-5	few	CASSYLGGLPQHF
TRBV2	TRBJ1-2	few	CASSERFLNRYGYTF
TRBV29-1	TRBJ2-5	-	CSVEFGRGHRETQYF
TRBV2	TRBJ2-7	-	CASSEEQGMISNEQYF
TRBV11-1	TRBJ1-6	few	CASKRGTGNSPLHF
TRBV21-1	-	-	CASSVTGGAETQYF
TRBV6-6	TRBJ2-7	-	CASSNSEFREQYF
TRBV14	-	few	CASSPRRDIYNEQYF
TRBV4-3	TRBJ2-3	few	CASSQDTSSDTQYF
TRBV7-2	TRBJ1-4	-	CAGSLEGAITNEKLFF
TRBV7-9	TRBJ1-6	-	CASSSPGTENSPLHF
TRBV5-1	TRBJ2-2	-	CASSLVGGPVAALAGELFF
TRBV4-3	TRBJ1-5	-	CARRTGSGNQPQHF
TRBV11-3	TRBJ2-4	-	CASSLGAQNIQYF
TRBV6-1	TRBJ2-1	many	CASSLTGGTYNEQFF
TRBV7-8	TRBJ2-5	-	CASSPTTGYDEQYF
TRBV7-2	TRBJ1-5	many	CASSPGTDSNQPQHF
TRBV14	TRBJ2-1	-	CVSSQPSGGAYNEQFF
TRBV20-1	TRBJ1-2	few	CSARPLTGANYGYTF
TRBV5-1	TRBJ2-7	many	CASSPREGDTSEQYF